The 12 T cell receptor beta chains reported below all come from one sample, sequenced in a study of blood T cells in healthy people across ages. With a J-beta primer mix and a sample-barcoded 5' primer, a second PCR ran about 6 to 11 cycles. From the 5' RACE reads, TCRdb called clonotypes with MiXCR, one entry per CDR3 protein. Here the sample spans 1.6 million or so distinct CDR3 sequences, roughly 30% being singletons. The sequenced material came from blood. The receptors shown here come from a woman under 40 in good health.

This clonotype was recorded only once. This rearrangement joins TRBV5-1 to TRBJ2-4; D may be TRBD1 (6 bases). Trimming shortened V by 4 bases and J by 0 bases, and 17 bases separated the two germline ends. The CDR3 consists of 17 residues. The V gene's germline CDR1 is SGHRS and CDR2 YFSETQ. This CDR3 reads CASSPNRASLAKNIQYF. The CDR3 coding sequence is TGCGCCAGCAGCCCAAACAGGGCCTCCTTAGCCAAAAACATTCAGTACTTC.

The rearrangement links TRBV12-3 or TRBV12-4 to TRBJ2-3; D remains ambiguous. This CDR3 comprises 15 residues. V lost 1 base and J 4 bases, leaving 12 bases between the germline ends. CDR3 region: CASSLGGVGADTQYF. In DNA, the CDR3 is TGTGCCAGCAGTTTAGGCGGCGTGGGCGCAGATACGCAGTATTTT.

The rearrangement joins TRBV9 to TRBJ2-1; 9 positions agree with TRBD1. Trimming at V came to 2 bases and at J to 2 bases, leaving 14 bases not matched to a gene. This CDR3 has 19 amino acids. The V gene's germline CDR1 is SGDLS and CDR2 YYNGEE. CDR3 loop: CASSVDLIRTGEPYNEQFF. In DNA, the CDR3 is TGTGCCAGCAGCGTGGACCTTATACGGACAGGGGAACCCTACAATGAGCAGTTCTTC.

This clonotype was recorded many times. The V and J genes are TRBV12-3 or TRBV12-4 and TRBJ2-5; 12 positions agree with TRBD1. Trimming took 5 bases from V and 5 from J; bases not matched to a gene: 6. This CDR3 contains 15 residues. The CDR3 DNA is TGTGCCAGCAGTCCCGGGACAGGGGGCCAGGAGACCCAGTACTTC. It specifies CASSPGTGGQETQYF.

This clonotype was seen a handful of times. CDR3 in DNA: TGTGCCAGCAGCTTAGTTGGGGACCCGGAGAACTATGAGCAGTTCTTC. It translates to CASSLVGDPENYEQFF. The chain joins TRBV7-2 to TRBJ2-1; D is possibly TRBD1 or TRBD2 (5 bases each). Between the trimmed V and J ends, which lost 1 base and 8 bases, there was a span of 18 bases. The CDR3 runs 16 residues. Germline loops: CDR1 SGHTA, CDR2 FQGNSA.

This clonotype was counted a few times. The CDR3 loop reads CAGRGGSYEQYF. CDR3 DNA: TGTGCCGGCCGGGGGGGATCCTACGAGCAGTACTTC. The rearrangement links TRBV2 to TRBJ2-7, with 8 positions matching TRBD2. CDR1 is SNHLY, CDR2 FYNNEI, per germline. Trimming removed 11 bases from V and 1 base from J; junction bases left unmatched: 4. The CDR3 is 12 amino acids. Together with reference TRBV2 and TRBJ2-7, the CDR3 gives the full variable domain: EPEVTQTPSHQVTQMGQEVILRCVPISNHLYFYWYRQILGQKVEFLVSFYNNEISEKSEIFDDQFSVERPDGSNFTLKIRSTKLEDSAMYFCAGRGGSYEQYFGPGTRLTVT.

V and J are TRBV28 and TRBJ1-2, with 7 positions matching TRBD1. The CDR3 consists of 13 residues. Germline loops: CDR1 MDHEN, CDR2 SYDVKM. With 7 bases clipped from V and 4 bases from J, the junction kept 6 bases outside the gene matches. CDR3 region: CASNIGQVYGYTF. CDR3 nucleotides: TGTGCCAGCAATATAGGACAGGTCTATGGCTACACCTTC.

This clonotype was seen only a few times. The rearrangement uses TRBV29-1 and TRBJ1-5, with 7 bases fitting TRBD1. Unmatched junction bases numbered 17, after V lost 2 bases and J lost 1 base. In germline, CDR1 is SQVTM, CDR2 ANQGSEA. This CDR3 is 19 amino acids long. The CDR3 loop reads CSVELMGGGQPWSNQPQHF. The CDR3, as DNA: TGCAGCGTTGAATTAATGGGGGGGGGACAGCCTTGGAGCAATCAGCCCCAGCATTTT.

The V and J genes are TRBV19 and TRBJ2-3; possibly TRBD1 for D (6 bases). This CDR3 has 16 amino acids. CDR1 and CDR2 (germline): LNHDA, SQIVND (reference sequence). Trimming stripped 2 bases from V and 5 bases from J, with 17 bases between. Here the CDR3 reads CASSITEGGVVDTQYF. The CDR3 DNA reads TGTGCCAGTAGTATAACCGAAGGGGGAGTTGTAGATACGCAGTATTTT.

Ten or more counts support this clonotype. V and J are TRBV4-1 and TRBJ2-3, with no clear D. Trimming left V 4 bases short and J 0 bases short, with 8 bases between. The germline gives CDR1 MGHRA, CDR2 YSYEKL. The CDR3 contains 14 residues. The CDR3 is CASSLPPSTDTQYF. The CDR3 DNA follows: TGCGCCAGCAGCCTGCCCCCCAGCACAGATACGCAGTATTTT.

The V call is TRBV7-2, the J call TRBJ1-2; 10 bases match TRBD1. This CDR3 spans 15 amino acids. Per the germline V gene, CDR1 is SGHTA and CDR2 is FQGNSA. V lost 1 base, J lost 7 bases, and 6 bases stayed unmatched. CDR3 nucleotide sequence: TGTGCCAGCAGCTTAGGCTGGAGGGACAGGGGTGGCTACACCTTC. This gives the protein CASSLGWRDRGGYTF.

This chain joins TRBV27 and TRBJ2-7; 9 bases are shared with TRBD2. The length of the CDR3 is 14 residues. The ends lost 7 bases at V and 11 bases at J; junction bases unmatched: 15. Looked up from germline, CDR1 is MNHEY and CDR2 is SMNVEV (reference sequence). CDR3 loop: CASIERGAPETEYF. The CDR3 DNA reads as TGTGCCAGCATCGAGCGGGGGGCGCCAGAGACCGAGTACTTC.